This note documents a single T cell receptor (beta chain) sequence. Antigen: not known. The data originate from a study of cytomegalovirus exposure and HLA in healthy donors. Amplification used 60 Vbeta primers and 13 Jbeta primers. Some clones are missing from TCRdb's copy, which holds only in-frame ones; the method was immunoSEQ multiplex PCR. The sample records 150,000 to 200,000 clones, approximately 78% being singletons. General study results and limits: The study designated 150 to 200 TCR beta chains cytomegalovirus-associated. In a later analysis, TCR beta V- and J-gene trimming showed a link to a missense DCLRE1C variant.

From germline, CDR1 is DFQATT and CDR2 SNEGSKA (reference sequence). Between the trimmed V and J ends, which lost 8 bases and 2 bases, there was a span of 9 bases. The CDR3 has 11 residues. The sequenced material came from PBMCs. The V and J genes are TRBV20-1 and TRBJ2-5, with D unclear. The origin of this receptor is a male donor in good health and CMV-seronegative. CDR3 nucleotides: TGCAGTTGTGAGGCTCAAGAGACCCAGTACTTC. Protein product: CSCEAQETQYF.